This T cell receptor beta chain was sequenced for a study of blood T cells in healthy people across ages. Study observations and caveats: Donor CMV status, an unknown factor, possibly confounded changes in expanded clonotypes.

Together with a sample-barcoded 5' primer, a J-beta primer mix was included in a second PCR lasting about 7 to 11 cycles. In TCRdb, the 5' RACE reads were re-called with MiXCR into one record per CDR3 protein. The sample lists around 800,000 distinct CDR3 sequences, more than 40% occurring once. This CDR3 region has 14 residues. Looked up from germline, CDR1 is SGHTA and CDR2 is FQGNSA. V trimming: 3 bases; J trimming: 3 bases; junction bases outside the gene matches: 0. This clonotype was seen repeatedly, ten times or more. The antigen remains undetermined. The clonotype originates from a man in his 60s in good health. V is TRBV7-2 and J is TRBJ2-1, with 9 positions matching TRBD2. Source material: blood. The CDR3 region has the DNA TGTGCCAGCAGCTTGACTAGCGGCTACAATGAGCAGTTCTTC. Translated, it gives CASSLTSGYNEQFF.